The clone carrying this T cell receptor (beta chain) was seen just once. Its antigen is unidentified. The CDR3 runs 16 residues. The V segment lost 7 bases and the J segment 5 bases; nucleotides outside the gene matches: 8. The germline V gene encodes CDR1 LNHDA and CDR2 SQIVND (reference sequence). Other autoimmune diseases, uncontrolled infections, pregnancy or lactation ruled patients out of participation. The authors diagnosed from clinical symptoms, serum thyroxine, TRAb, thyroid ultrasound and orbital computed tomography. This sample is drawn from a study of Graves' ophthalmopathy and Graves' hyperthyroidism. General study points: Thyroid clonotypes that were expanded above 0.001 frequency mostly also appeared in blood. The model's ophthalmopathy progression predictions had just under 71% sensitivity and 72.22% specificity.

Researchers took RNA transcripts and amplified TCR beta CDR3 regions from them. HTBI primers were employed in first-round RT-PCR, then a second-round multiplex PCR followed. MiXCR, applied by TCRdb to the multiplex PCR reads, yields one record per CDR3 protein. The sample yields over a million distinct CDR3 sequences, about 38% seen once. The V and J genes are TRBV19 and TRBJ2-3, with 14 nucleotides matching TRBD2. The specimen was peripheral blood or thyroid tissue (not recorded which). This clonotype originated in an adult man with Graves' hyperthyroidism. The CDR3 DNA sequence: TGTGCCAGTACCAGGACTAGCGGGAGGTCCCGAGATACGCAGTATTTT. Encoded protein: CASTRTSGRSRDTQYF.